The 12 T cell receptor beta chains reported below all come from one sample, sequenced in a study of T cell repertoires in aging, cancer and after chemotherapy. The template was genomic DNA from peripheral blood, not RNA. Multiplex touch-down PCR with TRB-A/B primers amplified rearranged V-D-J TRB sequences. TCRdb re-derived calls from the multiplex PCR reads in MiXCR, one entry per CDR3 protein. Here the sample spans around 1,300 distinct CDR3 sequences, roughly 26% being singletons. Material for sequencing was blood. The origin of the receptors is a human donor with a blood cancer.

The J gene is TRBJ2-7, the V gene TRBV12-5; D could derive from TRBD1 or TRBD2 (6 bases each). The CDR3 extends over 15 amino acids. V shed 1 base and J shed 9 bases, with 19 bases lying between them. The germline V gene has CDR1 LGHNT and CDR2 FRNRAP. This CDR3 reads CASGLEQGLGFGQYF. DNA of the CDR3: TGTGCTAGTGGTTTGGAACAGGGACTGGGGTTCGGGCAGTACTTC.

A few counts support this clonotype. This chain uses TRBV12-3 or TRBV12-4 with TRBJ2-1, with 9 nucleotides matching TRBD1. J was trimmed by 5 bases and V by 5 bases; bases with no gene match: 13. CDR3 length: 17 residues. Here the CDR3 reads CASSPWGHGTGHNEQFF. In DNA, the CDR3 is TGTGCCAGCAGTCCCTGGGGTCACGGGACAGGGCACAATGAGCAGTTCTTC.

The chain has TRBV5-1 and TRBJ2-5, with D possibly called TRBD1 or TRBD2 (5 bases each). This CDR3 contains 15 residues. CDR1 is SGHRS and CDR2 is YFSETQ in the germline V gene. Between the trimmed V and J ends, which lost 4 bases and 5 bases, there was a span of 18 bases. The CDR3 region has the DNA TGCGCCAGCAGCGTCTCCGGGGACCCTAGGGAGACCCAGTACTTC. Its translation: CASSVSGDPRETQYF.

This clonotype qualifies as medium-sized. The chain uses TRBV19 and TRBJ2-1; no clear D. The CDR3 contains 15 residues. Germline V gene lookup returns CDR1 LNHDA and CDR2 SQIVND (reference sequence). V lost 1 base and J lost 1, with 8 bases in between. The CDR3 DNA follows: TGTGCCAGTAGTATAGGCGCCTCTTCCTACAATGAGCAGTTCTTC. This encodes CASSIGASSYNEQFF.

This chain connects TRBV10-3 to TRBJ2-2; D is unresolved. The CDR3 has 15 residues. Per the germline V gene, CDR1 is ENHRY and CDR2 is SYGVKD. Trimming stripped 4 bases from V and 6 bases from J, with 15 bases between. The CDR3 loop is CAISVLQHRAGELFF. The CDR3 nucleotides read TGTGCCATCAGTGTATTACAGCATCGGGCCGGGGAGCTGTTTTTT.

This chain connects TRBV10-2 to TRBJ2-5; D gene uncertain. Germline V gives CDR1 WSHSY, CDR2 SAAADI. Trimming pared 8 bases from V and 4 bases from J, leaving 8 bases between. The CDR3 runs to 11 residues. CDR3 in DNA: TGCGCCAGCCCACCCCTAGAGACCCAGTACTTC. It encodes CASPPLETQYF.

Comments on this clonotype: This could be a read error, since a much larger clone is one nucleotide away. The V call is TRBV24-1, the J call TRBJ2-2, with D perhaps matching TRBD1 or TRBD2 (5 bases each). Looked up from germline, CDR1 is KGHDR and CDR2 is SFDVKD. Trimming cost V 7 bases and J 3 bases, with 11 bases left between them. This CDR3 has 14 amino acids. CDR3 coding DNA: TGTGCCACCAGAGCGGACAAGCACACCGGGGAGCTGTTTTTT. It yields the protein CATRADKHTGELFF.

The chain joins TRBV20-1 to TRBJ1-1; no reliable D call. Germline-derived CDR1 and CDR2 are DFQATT and SNEGSKA (reference sequence). With 3 bases removed from V and 2 bases from J, the gap between germline ends came to 10 bases. The CDR3 sequence is 13 residues long. The CDR3 nucleotides are TGCAGTGCTAGTTTCCAGGTCAACACTGAAGCTTTCTTT. It yields the protein CSASFQVNTEAFF.

This clonotype is classed as medium-sized. This sequence joins TRBV12-3 or TRBV12-4 and TRBJ2-5, with D tentatively TRBD2 (6 bases). Trimming cost V 9 bases and J 3 bases, with 14 bases left between them. This CDR3 is built from 13 residues. The CDR3 loop reads CASTLGTEETQYF. For the CDR3, the DNA is TGTGCCAGTACCCTAGGGACTGAAGAGACCCAGTACTTC.

This clonotype is classed as medium-sized. The chain combines TRBV19 with TRBJ1-1; no clear D gene. V lost 3 bases, J lost 4 bases, and 9 bases lay in between. This CDR3 comprises 13 residues. CDR1 LNHDA and CDR2 SQIVND come from the germline V gene (reference sequence). CDR3 bases: TGTGCCAGTAGTATTGAGGGTGGCACTGAAGCTTTCTTT. Protein: CASSIEGGTEAFF.

A word on this clonotype: This likely comes from a read error, as the CDR3 has no conserved phenylalanine or tryptophan at its end. V and J are TRBV28 and TRBJ2-5, with 8 bases fitting TRBD2. Unmatched junction bases numbered 8, after V lost 6 bases and J lost 5 bases. Germline values: CDR1 MDHEN, CDR2 SYDVKM. The CDR3 spans 14 residues. The CDR3, as DNA: TGTGCCAGCAGCCGGGAGGGTGCGGGGGAGACCCAGTACTTA. Translation gives CASSREGAGETQYL.

This chain connects TRBV28 to TRBJ1-6, with D possibly being TRBD1 (5 bases). Germline values: CDR1 MDHEN, CDR2 SYDVKM. The CDR3 loop spans 15 amino acids. Trimming took 1 base from V and 10 from J, leaving 14 bases between them. The CDR3 bases are TGTGCCAGCAGTTTATATGGCAGGGTAAACTCACCCCTCCACTTT. Protein product: CASSLYGRVNSPLHF.